A single sample gave rise to the 23 T cell receptor beta chains below, sequenced in a study of OX40 agonist ivuxolimab in advanced cancers. The method was immunoSEQ multiplex PCR; TCRdb's version includes in-frame clones alone and lacks a portion of them. Found here are around 69,000 clones, approximately 85% of them singletons; the top ten hold roughly 3.1%. The specimen comprised CD4+ or CD8+ T cells sorted from blood, sampled in a trial of the OX40 agonist ivuxolimab. All receptors come from an adult with an advanced solid tumor such as melanoma, head and neck, liver or kidney cancer.

The J gene is TRBJ2-7, the V gene TRBV7-9; perhaps TRBD2 as D (7 bases). V dropped 5 bases and J dropped 3 bases, with 17 bases sitting between them. This CDR3 is built from 15 residues. Germline assignment: CDR1 SEHNR and CDR2 FQNEAQ (reference sequence). The CDR3 reads CASSPVGRGVYEQYF. CDR3 DNA: TGTGCCAGCAGCCCCGTAGGGAGGGGGGTCTACGAGCAGTACTTC.

V usage is TRBV7-2 and J usage is TRBJ2-1; 11 bases fit TRBD2. Germline V gene lookup returns CDR1 SGHTA and CDR2 FQGNSA. This CDR3 region has 15 residues. V gave up 3 bases and J gave up 3 bases; unmatched junction bases: 1. CDR3 DNA sequence: TGTGCCAGCAGCTTGGGACTAGCGGACTACAATGAGCAGTTCTTC. This encodes CASSLGLADYNEQFF.

This chain uses TRBV14 with TRBJ2-7; D is possibly TRBD1 (5 bases). With 4 bases removed from V and 8 bases from J, the gap between germline ends came to 12 bases. The CDR3 extends over 12 amino acids. Germline V gene lookup returns CDR1 SGHDN and CDR2 FVKESK. The CDR3 DNA follows: TGTGCCAGCAGCCCTTTAGGGGCGCAGCAGTACTTC. The encoded protein is CASSPLGAQQYF.

V usage is TRBV2 and J usage is TRBJ1-1; possibly TRBD1 for D (6 bases). The V gene lost 10 bases and the J gene lost 0 bases, with 21 bases spanning the gap. Germline values: CDR1 SNHLY, CDR2 FYNNEI. The CDR3 is 16 amino acids. The CDR3 sequence is CATRRGGGFMNTEAFF. The CDR3 bases are TGTGCCACCAGAAGGGGGGGAGGGTTCATGAACACTGAAGCTTTCTTT. The whole variable domain, remainder taken from reference TRBV2 and TRBJ1-1, is EPEVTQTPSHQVTQMGQEVILRCVPISNHLYFYWYRQILGQKVEFLVSFYNNEISEKSEIFDDQFSVERPDGSNFTLKIRSTKLEDSAMYFCATRRGGGFMNTEAFFGQGTRLTVV.

This chain uses TRBV7-2 with TRBJ2-7; TRBD2 agrees at 7 bases. The CDR3 has 13 residues. The germline V gene has CDR1 SGHTA and CDR2 FQGNSA. The CDR3 here is CATARGDSYEQYF. The DNA of the CDR3 is TGTGCTACGGCTCGGGGGGACTCCTACGAGCAGTACTTC.

This clone came up a few times. This rearrangement joins TRBV28 to TRBJ1-1; D remains unclear. V shed 7 bases and J shed 4 bases, with 16 bases lying between them. This CDR3 is built from 14 residues. Germline V gene sequence: CDR1 MDHEN, CDR2 SYDVKM. CDR3 sequence reads: CASTQGGVSTEAFF. In DNA, the CDR3 is TGTGCCAGCACCCAAGGCGGGGTGTCCACTGAAGCTTTCTTT. Filled out from reference TRBV28 and TRBJ1-1, the complete variable domain reads DVKVTQSSRYLVKRTGEKVFLECVQDMDHENMFWYRQDPGLGLRLIYFSYDVKMKEKGDIPEGYSVSREKKERFSLILESASTNQTSMYLCASTQGGVSTEAFFGQGTRLTVV.

The chain couples TRBV4-2 to TRBJ2-7, with 8 bases fitting TRBD1. This CDR3 spans 16 amino acids. Germline V CDR1 and CDR2: LGHNA, YNFKEQ. Losses at the gene ends were 0 bases for V and 2 bases for J; bases not matched to a gene: 6. Written as DNA, the CDR3 is TGTGCCAGCAGCCAAGATTTAACAGGGGGGCCCTACGAGCAGTACTTC. Protein product: CASSQDLTGGPYEQYF.

The chain combines TRBV9 with TRBJ2-2, with 8 positions matching TRBD2. Germline V CDR1 and CDR2: SGDLS, YYNGEE. Trimming at V came to 0 bases and at J to 4 bases, leaving 2 bases not matched to a gene. The CDR3 consists of 15 residues. This CDR3 is CASSVAGGSTGELFF. The CDR3 DNA reads TGTGCCAGCAGCGTAGCGGGAGGGTCCACCGGGGAGCTGTTTTTT.

This chain connects TRBV4-1 to TRBJ1-4; D might be TRBD1 (5 bases). V lost 6 bases and J lost 3, with 17 bases in between. The germline CDR1 and CDR2 sequences are MGHRA and YSYEKL. The CDR3 consists of 16 residues. CDR3 in amino acids: CASRGGGSRANEKLFF. In DNA form, the CDR3 reads TGCGCCAGCAGGGGCGGGGGGTCGAGGGCTAATGAAAAACTGTTTTTT.

The chain uses TRBV7-9 and TRBJ2-7; 7 bases are a match to TRBD2. Germline CDR1 SEHNR, CDR2 FQNEAQ (reference sequence). The CDR3 runs 19 residues. V was pared by 1 base and J by 3 bases, with 18 bases of the junction left unmatched. The CDR3 region is CASSLDIHPSQRDLYEQYF. The DNA of the CDR3 is TGTGCCAGCAGCTTAGATATTCATCCTAGCCAGCGGGACCTCTACGAGCAGTACTTC. The entire variable domain, with the rest obtained from reference TRBV7-9 and TRBJ2-7, is as follows: DTGVSQNPRHKITKRGQNVTFRCDPISEHNRLYWYRQTLGQGPEFLTYFQNEAQLEKSRLLSDRFSAERPKGSFSTLEIQRTEQGDSAMYLCASSLDIHPSQRDLYEQYFGPGTRLTVT.

V usage is TRBV19 and J usage is TRBJ2-7; unclear D gene. The CDR3 totals 14 residues. Germline CDR1 is LNHDA and CDR2 is SQIVND (reference sequence). V dropped 3 bases and J dropped 7 bases, with 16 bases sitting between them. CDR3 sequence: CASSILQAPGEQYF. CDR3 sequence (DNA): TGTGCCAGTAGTATCCTCCAGGCCCCCGGGGAGCAGTACTTC.

V and J are TRBV4-3 and TRBJ2-7; D is perhaps TRBD2 (5 bases). The V gene's germline CDR1 is LGHNA and CDR2 YSLEER. This CDR3 has 15 residues. Trimming took 0 bases from V and 1 from J, leaving 10 bases between them. CDR3 bases: TGCGCCAGCAGCCAAGATCGCGGGCTGTCCTACGAGCAGTACTTC. Protein sequence: CASSQDRGLSYEQYF.

This clone showed up just once. The chain joins TRBV7-8 to TRBJ1-2; D is undetermined. This CDR3 region has 13 residues. The V and J ends lost 4 bases and 4 bases respectively, with 10 bases between them. The germline V gene encodes CDR1 SGHVS and CDR2 FQNEAQ. The CDR3 region is CASSSDYSYGYTF. The CDR3 DNA reads TGTGCCAGCAGCTCCGACTATAGCTATGGCTACACCTTC.

The chain has TRBV5-4 and TRBJ2-7; no clear D gene. The length of the CDR3 is 13 residues. The V and J ends lost 0 bases and 2 bases respectively, with 6 bases between them. The germline gives CDR1 SGHNT, CDR2 YYREEE (reference sequence). This CDR3 is CASSLDRPYEQYF. In DNA, the CDR3 is TGTGCCAGCAGCTTGGATCGTCCCTACGAGCAGTACTTC.

The chain couples TRBV5-8 to TRBJ2-7; D not certain. V dropped 0 bases and J dropped 2 bases, with 12 bases sitting between them. CDR1 and CDR2 (germline): SGHTS, YDEGEE. This CDR3 spans 15 amino acids. The CDR3 protein is CASSLEPERPYEQYF. The CDR3 coding sequence is TGTGCCAGCAGCTTGGAACCAGAAAGGCCCTACGAGCAGTACTTC.

The J gene is TRBJ1-4, the V gene TRBV7-2, with unresolved D. There are 15 residues in the CDR3. Trimming shortened V by 4 bases and J by 8 bases, and 17 bases separated the two germline ends. CDR1 and CDR2 (germline): SGHTA, FQGNSA. The CDR3 is CASSSGVTNLEKLFF. The CDR3 coding sequence is TGTGCCAGCAGCTCCGGGGTCACGAACCTAGAAAAACTGTTTTTT.

The CDR3 region is CASSPLGTVNSPLHF. The CDR3 coding sequence is TGTGCCAGCAGTCCGTTAGGGACAGTTAATTCACCCCTCCACTTT. The chain couples TRBV5-8 to TRBJ1-6, with 7 bases matching TRBD1. CDR1 and CDR2 from the germline V gene are SGHTS and YDEGEE. CDR3 length: 15 amino acids. V shed 5 bases, J shed 6 bases, and the junction held 8 bases outside the gene matches.

V gene TRBV7-6 combines with J gene TRBJ2-2; the D is unclear. There are 15 residues in the CDR3. V gave up 4 bases and J gave up 4 bases, with 13 bases separating them. CDR1 is SGHVS, CDR2 FNYEAQ, per germline. CDR3 amino acids: CASSSPRARTGELFF. CDR3 nucleotides: TGTGCCAGCAGCTCCCCCCGCGCCCGCACCGGGGAGCTGTTTTTT.

This clone was observed a handful of times. V usage is TRBV6-4 and J usage is TRBJ1-1, with D maybe TRBD1 (6 bases). V shed 8 bases and J shed 1 base, with 14 bases lying between them. The CDR3 runs 14 residues. Looked up from germline, CDR1 is MRHNA and CDR2 is SNTAGT. The CDR3 DNA reads as TGTGCCAGCCCGCCTTCAGGGGAGAACACTGAAGCTTTCTTT. This translates into CASPPSGENTEAFF.

Many counts were recorded for this clone. The CDR3 bases are TGCGCCAGCAGCCAAGATCTGGGGGACTTGAACACTGAAGCTTTCTTT. Protein product: CASSQDLGDLNTEAFF. The chain has TRBV4-3 and TRBJ1-1; weak D call: TRBD1 (5 bases). CDR1 LGHNA and CDR2 YSLEER come from the germline V gene. Between the trimmed V and J ends, which lost 0 bases and 0 bases, there was a span of 11 bases. The CDR3 is made up of 16 amino acids.

The chain recombines TRBV13 with TRBJ2-1; TRBD2 matches 8 bases. The V and J ends lost 6 bases and 9 bases, in that order; junction bases with no gene match: 13. CDR3 size: 15 residues. Per germline, CDR1 PRHDT and CDR2 FYEKMQ (reference sequence). The CDR3 DNA sequence: TGTGCCAGCAGATCCCAGCGGGAGTGGGATATTGAGCAGTTCTTC. Its protein is CASRSQREWDIEQFF.

The CDR3 DNA reads TGTGCCAGCAGTGAATATCAGGGCTTGAGAGCCGGGGAGCTGTTTTTT. It specifies CASSEYQGLRAGELFF. The chain recombines TRBV25-1 with TRBJ2-2, with D possibly being TRBD1 (5 bases). The germline V and J ends were trimmed by 0 bases and 6 bases, with 14 bases remaining between them. The CDR3 has 16 residues. Germline CDR1 and CDR2: MGHDK and SYGVNS.

J is TRBJ2-3 and V is TRBV18; D tentatively reads TRBD1 or TRBD2 (5 bases each). The CDR3 extends over 16 amino acids. Trimming cost V 6 bases and J 4 bases, with 20 bases left between them. Looked up from germline, CDR1 is KGHSH and CDR2 is LQKENI. The CDR3 nucleotides read TGTGCCAGCTCTCCCCGTCCGACAGAGGGTGCAGATACGCAGTATTTT. Translating it yields CASSPRPTEGADTQYF. Filled out from reference TRBV18 and TRBJ2-3, the complete variable domain reads NAGVMQNPRHLVRRRGQEARLRCSPMKGHSHVYWYRQLPEEGLKFMVYLQKENIIDESGMPKERFSAEFPKEGPSILRIQQVVRGDSAAYFCASSPRPTEGADTQYFGPGTRLTVL.